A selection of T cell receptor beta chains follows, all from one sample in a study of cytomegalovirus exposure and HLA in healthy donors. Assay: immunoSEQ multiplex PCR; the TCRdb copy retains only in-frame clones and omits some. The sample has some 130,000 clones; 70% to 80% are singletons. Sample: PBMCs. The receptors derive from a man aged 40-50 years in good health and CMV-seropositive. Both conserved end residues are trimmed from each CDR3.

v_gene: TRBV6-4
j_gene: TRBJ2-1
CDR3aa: ATSVGRDNEQF

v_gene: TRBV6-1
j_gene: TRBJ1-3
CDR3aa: ATDSLSGNTIY

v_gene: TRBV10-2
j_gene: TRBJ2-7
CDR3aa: ASSPAGVAYEQY

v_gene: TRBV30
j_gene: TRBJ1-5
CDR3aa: ACNKDRGDQPQH

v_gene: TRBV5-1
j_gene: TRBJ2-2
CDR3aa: ASSLDRGAQDTGELF

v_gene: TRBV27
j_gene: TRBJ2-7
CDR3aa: ASSLSRQGAGEQY

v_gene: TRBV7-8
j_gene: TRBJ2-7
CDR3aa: ASSPRGGLSYEQY

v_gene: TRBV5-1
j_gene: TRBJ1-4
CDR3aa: ASSHDGQLNEKLF

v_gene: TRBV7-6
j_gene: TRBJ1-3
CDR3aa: ASSPSRDRAGGTIY

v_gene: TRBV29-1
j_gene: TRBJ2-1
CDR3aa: SVTLAGPANEQF

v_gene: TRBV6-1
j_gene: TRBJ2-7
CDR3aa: ASSTGISFYEQY

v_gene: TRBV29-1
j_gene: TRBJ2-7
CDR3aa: SVTGTVETYEQY

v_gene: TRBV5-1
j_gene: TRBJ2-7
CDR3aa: ASSLVLAGSTEQY

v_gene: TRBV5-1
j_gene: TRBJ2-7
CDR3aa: ASSAWGGGDYEQY

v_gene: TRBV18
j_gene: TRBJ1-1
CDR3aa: ASSRDRDDTEAF

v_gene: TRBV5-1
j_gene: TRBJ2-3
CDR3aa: ASSSSGRAPDTQY

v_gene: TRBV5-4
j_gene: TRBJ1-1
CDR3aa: ASSLGTVNTEAF

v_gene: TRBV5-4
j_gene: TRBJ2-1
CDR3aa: ASSPPLGRGNNEQF

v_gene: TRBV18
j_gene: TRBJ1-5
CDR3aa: ASSPDPDQPQH

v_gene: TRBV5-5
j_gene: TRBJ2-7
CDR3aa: ASSFMASGRYEQY

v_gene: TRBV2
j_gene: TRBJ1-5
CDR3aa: ASSSSRDQPQH

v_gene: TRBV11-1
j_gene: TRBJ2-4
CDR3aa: ASSSKSERGAKNIQY

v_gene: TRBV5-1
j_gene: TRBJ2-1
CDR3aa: ASRPDGGAGAHEQF

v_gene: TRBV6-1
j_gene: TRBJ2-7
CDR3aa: ASSLSGRGSYEQY

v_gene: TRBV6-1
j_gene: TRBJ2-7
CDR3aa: ASSLGQEQY

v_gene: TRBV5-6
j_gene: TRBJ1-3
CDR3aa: ASSFGTGSGNTIY

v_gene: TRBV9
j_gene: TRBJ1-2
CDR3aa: ASSPGQGLYGYT

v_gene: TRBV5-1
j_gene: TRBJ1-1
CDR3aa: ASSLTEMNTEAF

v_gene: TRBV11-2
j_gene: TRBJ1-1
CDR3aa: ASSFGTGKAF

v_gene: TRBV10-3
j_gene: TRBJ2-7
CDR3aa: AISESGGREQY

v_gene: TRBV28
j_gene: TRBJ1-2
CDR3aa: ASREDGTNYGYT

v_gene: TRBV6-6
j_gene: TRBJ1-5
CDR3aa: ASSSPGNNQPQH

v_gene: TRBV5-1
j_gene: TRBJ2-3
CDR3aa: ASATSVAADTQY

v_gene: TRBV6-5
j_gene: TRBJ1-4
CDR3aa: ASRPRGQGEKLF

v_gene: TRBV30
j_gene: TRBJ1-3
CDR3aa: AWSRTGEGNTIY

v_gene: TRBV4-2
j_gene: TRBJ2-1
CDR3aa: ASSQDLDRGYNEQF

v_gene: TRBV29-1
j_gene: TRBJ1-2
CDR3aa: SVEESENYGYT